The clone carrying this T cell receptor (beta chain) has at least ten counts. Read sequence stops 3 residues before the CDR3 end, and the germline J gene provides the missing end. Patients and controls were mostly of Caucasian heritage. Method: immunoSEQ multiplex PCR; TCRdb's copy keeps in-frame clones and lacks some. This sample has 45,000 to 60,000 clones, each found more than once. These data are taken from a study of T cell clonality in common variable immunodeficiency. Germline values: CDR1 LGHNT, CDR2 FRNRAP. Losses at the gene ends were 0 bases for V and 0 bases for J; bases not matched to a gene: 6. The length of the CDR3 is 19 residues.

This sequence was found in a person between 18 and 75 years old in good health. This chain connects TRBV12-5 to TRBJ2-3; TRBD2 matches at 13 bases. Sequencing used peripheral blood mononuclear cells. The covered CDR3 bases are TGTGCTAGTGGTTTGGTATTACTAGCGGGGGGGACTAGCACAGATACG. Translation gives CASGLVLLAGGTSTDT. The full-length CDR3 reads as CASGLVLLAGGTSTDTQYF.